This TCR beta chain comes out of a study of shared clonotypes between healthy human individuals. Study-wide results and caveats: Sharing across four donors was seen in about 5% of naive CD4 clonotypes. In having few donors, the study represented limited genetic and exposure-history diversity. Among non-shared clonotypes, generation probabilities were lower than among those shared by all four donors.

TCRdb's copy holds only in-frame clones and misses some; the assay was immunoSEQ multiplex PCR. The table has about 2.4 million clones, 93% seen once. Of note for this clone: Its antigen is currently unknown.

Into CD45RA+ naive and CD45RA-negative memory subsets, the CD4+ cells were split. V was pared by 6 bases and J by 1 base, with 12 bases between. The CDR3 sequence is 14 residues long. In germline, CDR1 is ENHRY, CDR2 SYGVKD. J is TRBJ1-1 and V is TRBV10-3, with a weak D call TRBD1 (5 bases). The clonotype comes from a man between 18 and 35 years old in good health. Some clones in this sample may be carry-over from other donors' samples. The sequencing input was naive CD4+ T cells from PBMCs. The subset here: CD45RA+ positively selected. CDR3 loop: CAIRRGRTNTEAFF. In DNA, the CDR3 is TGTGCCATCAGACGGGGACGTACGAACACTGAAGCTTTCTTT.